This entry lists 20 T cell receptor beta chains sequenced from one sample in a study of spatial heterogeneity in lung cancer. In TCRdb, the 5' RACE reads were re-called with MiXCR into one record per CDR3 protein. The repertoire holds under 150,000 distinct CDR3 sequences, with about 10% as singletons. Noted time point: blood at routine non-recurrence follow-up after resection. This sample comprised PBMCs, obtained at follow-up. These receptor sequences come from a female donor with early-stage non-small cell lung cancer.

The V call is TRBV6-2 or TRBV6-3, the J call TRBJ2-7; 8 bases are shared with TRBD2. From germline, CDR1 is MNHEY and CDR2 SVGEGT. The length of the CDR3 is 16 residues. V was pared by 0 bases and J by 1 base, with 5 bases of the junction left unmatched. The CDR3: CASSYSGRASSYEQYV. In DNA form, the CDR3 reads TGTGCCAGCAGTTACTCCGGGAGGGCCTCATCCTACGAGCAGTACGTC.

V gene TRBV3-1 combines with J gene TRBJ2-6; the D gene is possibly TRBD1 (6 bases). Trimming cost V 4 bases and J 0 bases, with 13 bases left between them. The CDR3 has 17 amino acids. Germline V gene lookup returns CDR1 LGHDT and CDR2 YNNKEL (reference sequence). The CDR3 protein is CASSPGTLSSGANVLTF. The CDR3 DNA is TGTGCCAGCAGCCCCGGGACACTCAGCTCTGGGGCCAACGTCCTGACTTTC.

The chain is built from TRBV12-3 or TRBV12-4 and TRBJ2-1, with 9 positions matching TRBD1. There are 19 residues in the CDR3. Trimming removed 0 bases from V and 4 bases from J; junction bases left unmatched: 13. In DNA form, the CDR3 reads TGTGCCAGCAGTTTAGCAACCCTAACTGGGACAGGGATTTACAATGAGCAGTTCTTC. Encoded protein: CASSLATLTGTGIYNEQFF.

This clonotype was seen many times. The chain employs TRBV19 and TRBJ2-3, with 7 positions matching TRBD1. V lost 10 bases to trimming and J lost 0 bases; unmatched junction nucleotides: 10. Germline loops: CDR1 LNHDA, CDR2 SQIVND (reference sequence). The CDR3 sequence is 15 residues long. The CDR3 here is CATTDRDSSTDTQYF. CDR3 nucleotide sequence: TGTGCCACTACTGACAGGGACAGCAGCACAGATACGCAGTATTTT.

Ten or more counts support this clonotype. The chain has TRBV29-1 and TRBJ1-1; D not resolved. The V gene's germline CDR1 is SQVTM and CDR2 ANQGSEA. Trimming took off 3 bases at V and 4 bases at J, with 9 bases between the two ends. The CDR3 covers 12 residues. The CDR3: CSVDLWSTEAFF. Here the CDR3 DNA reads TGCAGCGTTGATTTGTGGTCCACTGAAGCTTTCTTT.

This clonotype was observed a handful of times. J is TRBJ2-1 and V is TRBV12-5; 7 bases match TRBD2. Germline values: CDR1 LGHNT, CDR2 FRNRAP. V lost 7 bases, J lost 7 bases, and 4 bases stayed unmatched. The CDR3 runs 12 residues. The CDR3 sequence: CASAVGGNEQFF. The CDR3 DNA reads TGTGCTAGTGCGGTGGGGGGGAATGAGCAGTTCTTC.

This rearrangement joins TRBV20-1 to TRBJ2-4; 9 bases map to TRBD2. Germline values: CDR1 DFQATT, CDR2 SNEGSKA (reference sequence). This CDR3 has 15 amino acids. Germline trimming cut 1 base from V and 6 bases from J; bases unmatched to any gene: 7. This CDR3 is CSARGPLAGRNIQYF. The CDR3 DNA reads TGCAGTGCTAGAGGTCCCCTAGCGGGGAGAAACATTCAGTACTTC.

In its sample, this clonotype was seen many times. The chain has TRBV7-9 and TRBJ2-7, with D unclear. This CDR3 has 13 amino acids. The V gene's germline CDR1 is SEHNR and CDR2 FQNEAQ (reference sequence). V was trimmed by 0 bases and J by 6 bases, leaving 9 bases between them. CDR3 loop: CASSLAASLEQYV. The CDR3 coding sequence is TGTGCCAGCAGCTTAGCGGCTAGTCTCGAGCAGTACGTC.

This clonotype came up a few times. The chain joins TRBV9 to TRBJ1-3; D unresolved. V lost 0 bases to trimming and J lost 0 bases, with 7 bases between them. Per germline, CDR1 SGDLS and CDR2 YYNGEE. CDR3 length: 15 residues. In DNA form, the CDR3 reads TGTGCCAGCAGCGTAGACGCTTACTCTGGAAACACCATATATTTT. It yields the protein CASSVDAYSGNTIYF.

This clonotype was counted many times. The rearrangement links TRBV7-2 to TRBJ1-6, with 7 bases fitting TRBD1. The trim removed 5 bases at V and 5 bases at J, leaving 6 bases unmatched. Looked up from germline, CDR1 is SGHTA and CDR2 is FQGNSA. The CDR3 has 15 amino acids. The DNA for the CDR3 is TGTGCCAGCAGCGTGGACAGGCGCGATAATTCACCCCTCCACTTT. It encodes CASSVDRRDNSPLHF.

This chain links TRBV24-1 with TRBJ2-2; D could derive from TRBD1 or TRBD2 (5 bases each). Per the germline V gene, CDR1 is KGHDR and CDR2 is SFDVKD. Trimming took 7 bases from V and 6 from J, leaving 5 bases between them. The CDR3 sequence is 11 residues long. The CDR3, as DNA: TGTGCCACCAGGGGGGCCGGGGAGCTGTTTTTT. Its protein is CATRGAGELFF.

This rearrangement joins TRBV29-1 to TRBJ2-7; 9 bases map to TRBD2. Germline V lookup: CDR1 SQVTM, CDR2 ANQGSEA. CDR3 size: 15 residues. The CDR3 DNA reads TGCAACCTCGTTTTCATAGCGGGAGATCGGTCTGAGCAGTACTTC. This encodes CNLVFIAGDRSEQYF.

This clonotype turned up a few times. The CDR3 sequence: CASSSRDNYNEQFF. The DNA of the CDR3 is TGTGCCAGCAGCTCCCGGGACAACTACAATGAGCAGTTCTTC. This sequence joins TRBV5-4 and TRBJ2-1, with a weak D call TRBD1 (6 bases). Trimming stripped 3 bases from V and 3 bases from J, with 10 bases between. CDR3 length equals 14 residues. Germline CDR1 reads SGHNT; CDR2 reads YYREEE (reference sequence).

The chain has TRBV9 and TRBJ2-5; unclear D gene. Germline CDR1 SGDLS, CDR2 YYNGEE. With 4 bases removed from V and 4 bases from J, the gap between germline ends came to 17 bases. This CDR3 has 15 residues. Written as DNA, the CDR3 is TGTGCCAGCAGCCCAACCGTGCGACTGGGAGAGACCCAGTACTTC. This translates into CASSPTVRLGETQYF.

This clonotype came up a few times. The V and J genes are TRBV28 and TRBJ2-3; D ambiguous. Trimming removed 4 bases from V and 1 base from J, with 9 bases in between. The CDR3 is made up of 14 amino acids. Germline V CDR1 and CDR2: MDHEN, SYDVKM. As DNA, the CDR3 is TGTGCCAGCAGTTCCCCTGGGGGCACAGATACGCAGTATTTT. This translates into CASSSPGGTDTQYF.

This clonotype was seen repeatedly, ten times or more. V gene TRBV27 combines with J gene TRBJ2-7; D gene uncertain. Germline lookup yields CDR1 MNHEY and CDR2 SMNVEV (reference sequence). V dropped 3 bases and J dropped 7 bases, with 10 bases sitting between them. The CDR3 extends over 12 amino acids. The CDR3 here is CASSFLHREQYV. The CDR3 coding sequence is TGTGCCAGCAGTTTCCTTCACCGGGAGCAGTACGTC.

Only a few counts were recorded for this clonotype. The chain has TRBV24-1 and TRBJ1-1; D gene unclear. V was pared by 3 bases and J by 4 bases, with 8 bases between. The CDR3 has 13 amino acids. Germline V lookup: CDR1 KGHDR, CDR2 SFDVKD. CDR3: CATSDGGFTEAFF. As DNA, the CDR3 is TGTGCCACCAGTGATGGTGGATTCACTGAAGCTTTCTTT.

This clonotype came up a few times. This chain uses TRBV7-8 with TRBJ2-1; 14 bases fit TRBD2. V shed 2 bases and J 7 bases; nucleotides not matched to a gene: 13. CDR3 length: 19 residues. CDR1 SGHVS and CDR2 FQNEAQ come from the germline V gene. CDR3 bases: TGTGCCAGCAGCTTATGGCGGACTAGCGGGAGGAGGAGGGGGAATGAGCAGTTCTTC. This gives the protein CASSLWRTSGRRRGNEQFF.

The chain is built from TRBV24-1 and TRBJ2-3, with D perhaps being TRBD1 or TRBD2 (6 bases each). Germline CDR1 is KGHDR and CDR2 is SFDVKD. With 0 bases removed from V and 5 bases from J, the gap between germline ends came to 11 bases. The CDR3 covers 15 residues. CDR3 protein: CATSDLKQGGDTQYF. The CDR3 DNA reads TGTGCCACCAGTGATTTGAAACAGGGAGGAGATACGCAGTATTTT.

This clonotype was seen a few times. This chain links TRBV7-3 with TRBJ2-2, with TRBD1 as a possible D gene (6 bases). CDR1 and CDR2 (germline): SGHTA, FQGTGA. With 0 bases removed from V and 7 bases from J, the gap between germline ends came to 12 bases. The CDR3 has 15 residues. CDR3: CASSLTGAGRGELFF. In DNA, the CDR3 is TGTGCCAGCAGCTTAACGGGGGCAGGCCGCGGGGAGCTGTTTTTT.